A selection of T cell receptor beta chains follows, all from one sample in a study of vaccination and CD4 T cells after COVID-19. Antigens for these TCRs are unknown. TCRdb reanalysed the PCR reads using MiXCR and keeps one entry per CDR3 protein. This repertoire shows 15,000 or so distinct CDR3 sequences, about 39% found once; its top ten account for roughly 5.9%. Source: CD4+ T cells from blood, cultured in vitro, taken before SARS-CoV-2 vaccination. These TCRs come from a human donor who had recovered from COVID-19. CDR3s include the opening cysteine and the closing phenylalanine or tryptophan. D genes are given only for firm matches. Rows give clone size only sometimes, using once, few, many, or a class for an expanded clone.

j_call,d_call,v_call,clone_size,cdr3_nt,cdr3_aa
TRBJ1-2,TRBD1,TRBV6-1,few,TGTGCCAGCAGTGCCCGGACAGGACCTCAGGAAGGCTACACCTTC,CASSARTGPQEGYTF
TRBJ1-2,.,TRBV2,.,TGTGCCAGCAGTGAAAACGGGGGCTATGGCTACACCTTC,CASSENGGYGYTF
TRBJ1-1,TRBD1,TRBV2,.,TGTGCCAGCAGTGAGGAGCCGGGACAGGGATCTGAAGCTTTCTTT,CASSEEPGQGSEAFF
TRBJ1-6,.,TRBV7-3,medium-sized,TGTGCCAGCAGCCTAACGGGAGTGGGAAATTCACCCCTCCACTTT,CASSLTGVGNSPLHF
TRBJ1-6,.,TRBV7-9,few,TGTGCCAGCAGCCTAGGGAGCTCCTATAATTCACCCCTCCACTTT,CASSLGSSYNSPLHF
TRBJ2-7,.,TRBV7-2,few,TGTGCCAGCAGCTTTGACGCGACTGGTGCCTACGAGCAGTACTTC,CASSFDATGAYEQYF
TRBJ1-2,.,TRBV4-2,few,TGTGCCAGCAGCCAAGATCTTAGGGCAGCTAACTATGGCTACACCTTC,CASSQDLRAANYGYTF
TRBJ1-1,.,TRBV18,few,TGTGCCAGCTCACAGGACCTGAACACTGAAGCTTTCTTT,CASSQDLNTEAFF
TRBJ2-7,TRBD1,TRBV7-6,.,TGTGCCAGCAGCCGAGGGACAGGGGATCCCTACGAGCAGTACTTC,CASSRGTGDPYEQYF
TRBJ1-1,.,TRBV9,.,TGTGCCAGCAGCGTAGTGTCAGGGACCCCGAACACTGAAGCTTTCTTT,CASSVVSGTPNTEAFF
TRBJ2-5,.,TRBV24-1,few,TGTGCCACCAGTGATCCCCAAACGCCCGGCGAGACCCAGTACTTC,CATSDPQTPGETQYF
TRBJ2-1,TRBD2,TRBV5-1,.,TGCGCCAGCAGCTCTGGACTAGCGGGGCCATACAATGAGCAGTTCTTC,CASSSGLAGPYNEQFF
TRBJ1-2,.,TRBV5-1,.,TGCGCCAGCAGACAGGACAGTTTAGGCTACACCTTC,CASRQDSLGYTF
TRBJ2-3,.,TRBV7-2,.,TGTGCCAGCAGCTTAGATAGGAGCACAGATACGCAGTATTTT,CASSLDRSTDTQYF
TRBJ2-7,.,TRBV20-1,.,TGCAGTGCTATCACCGGGACTGGTGTTGTTGAGCAGTACTTC,CSAITGTGVVEQYF
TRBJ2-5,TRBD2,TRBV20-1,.,TGCAGTGCGACTAGCGGGAGGGCCTTCGAGACCCAGTACTTC,CSATSGRAFETQYF
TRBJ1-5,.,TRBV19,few,TGTGCCAGTAGTATGATCGGGGATTATAGCAATCAGCCCCAGCATTTT,CASSMIGDYSNQPQHF
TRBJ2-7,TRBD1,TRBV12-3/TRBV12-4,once,TGTGCCAGCAGGACAGGGGGCAGTTCCTACGAGCAGTACTTC,CASRTGGSSYEQYF
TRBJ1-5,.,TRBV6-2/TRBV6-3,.,TGTGCCAGCAGTGACCTACACAATCAGCCCCAGCATTTT,CASSDLHNQPQHF
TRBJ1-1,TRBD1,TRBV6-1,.,TGTGCCAGCAGTGAGGGACAGCTCAGAAAGACTGAAGCTTTCTTT,CASSEGQLRKTEAFF
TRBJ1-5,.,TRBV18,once,TGTGCCAGCTCATCAGGGGTCGGTCAGCCCCAGCATTTT,CASSSGVGQPQHF
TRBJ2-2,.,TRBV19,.,TGTGCCAGTAGTACTGCCAGAGACACCGGGGAGCTGTTTTTT,CASSTARDTGELFF
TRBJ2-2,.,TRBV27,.,TGTGCCAGCAGTTCCGCTGGACAGAACACCGGGGAGCTGTTTTTT,CASSSAGQNTGELFF
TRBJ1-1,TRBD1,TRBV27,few,TGTGCCAGCACCCCGCAGGCAGGGGGCACTGAAGCTTTCTTT,CASTPQAGGTEAFF
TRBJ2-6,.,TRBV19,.,TGTGCCAGTAGCCGATTCTCTGGGGCCAACGTCCTGACTTTC,CASSRFSGANVLTF
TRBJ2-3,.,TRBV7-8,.,TGTGCCAGCAGCCCCCTGACTACAGATACGCAGTATTTT,CASSPLTTDTQYF
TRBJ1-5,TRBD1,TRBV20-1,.,TGCAGTGCTATCCGAGGACAGGGGTTCAATCAGCCCCAGCATTTT,CSAIRGQGFNQPQHF
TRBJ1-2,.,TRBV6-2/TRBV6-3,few,TGTGCCAGCAGTTACCCCTCCCGAGGGTCCGCTTCCTATGGCTACACCTTC,CASSYPSRGSASYGYTF
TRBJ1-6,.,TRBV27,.,TGTGCCAGCAGTTTAGGCACGAACAGGGCTAATTCACCCCTCCACTTT,CASSLGTNRANSPLHF
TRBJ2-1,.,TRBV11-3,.,TGTGCCAGCAGAGGTGGGGCAGCGAATGAGCAGTTCTTC,CASRGGAANEQFF
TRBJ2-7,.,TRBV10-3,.,TGTGCCATCAGTGAAGTAGGGGGGGCGCACGAGCAGTACTTC,CAISEVGGAHEQYF
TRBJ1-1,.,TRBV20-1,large,TGCAGTGCTGGTGCGGGGGGCCTCACTGAAGCTTTCTTT,CSAGAGGLTEAFF
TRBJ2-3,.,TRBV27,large,TGTGCCAGCAGATCGGTGCCTAGCACAGATACGCAGTATTTT,CASRSVPSTDTQYF
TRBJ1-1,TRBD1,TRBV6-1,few,TGTGCCACTACACAGGGGGCGGGCGGCACTGAAGCTTTCTTT,CATTQGAGGTEAFF
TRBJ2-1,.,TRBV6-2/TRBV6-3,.,TGTGCCAGCAGTTACTCAGGGGGGATAAACAATGAGCAGTTCTTC,CASSYSGGINNEQFF
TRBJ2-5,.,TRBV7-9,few,TGTGCCAGCAGCTTCCTGGGGCCAGAGACCCAGTACTTC,CASSFLGPETQYF
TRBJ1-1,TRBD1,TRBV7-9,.,TGTGCCAGCAGCACCACCGGGACAGGGGGCGCGGTGAACACTGAAGCTTTCTTT,CASSTTGTGGAVNTEAFF
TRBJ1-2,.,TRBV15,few,TGTGCCACCAGCAGAGTATCGGGGAATGGTGGAGGCTACACCTTC,CATSRVSGNGGGYTF
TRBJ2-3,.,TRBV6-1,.,TGTGCCAGCAGGACGGGGGTAGATACGCAGTATTTT,CASRTGVDTQYF
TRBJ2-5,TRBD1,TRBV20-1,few,TGCAGTGCTGCCCCAGGGGGACGGGAGACCCAGTACTTC,CSAAPGGRETQYF
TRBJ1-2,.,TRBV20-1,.,TGCAGTGCTCCCCAAGGGCGGGGGAATGGCTATGGCTACACCTTC,CSAPQGRGNGYGYTF
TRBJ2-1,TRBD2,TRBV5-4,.,TGTGCCAGCAGCTTGGGTATAGCGGGAGGGTACTCCTACAATGAGCAGTTCTTC,CASSLGIAGGYSYNEQFF
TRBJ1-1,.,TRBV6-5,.,TGTGCCAGCAGTTCAGGTCGGAACAACATGAACACTGAAGCTTTCTTT,CASSSGRNNMNTEAFF